Below, 23 T cell receptor beta chains from the same sample are listed, as sequenced in a study of cytomegalovirus exposure and HLA in healthy donors. Researchers ran the PCR with 60 Vbeta and 13 Jbeta primers. TCRdb keeps only in-frame clones here, not all; method: immunoSEQ multiplex PCR. The sample lists a few hundred thousand clones; approximately 80% were seen once. Sequencing was performed on PBMCs. These TCRs come from a man between 25 and 39 years old in good health and CMV-seronegative.

This chain's CDR3 is CASSGYTGAGGYTF. The CDR3 DNA reads as TGTGCCAGCAGCGGTTACACAGGGGCTGGAGGCTACACCTTC. The J gene is TRBJ1-2, the V gene TRBV9; 7 bases fit TRBD1. CDR1 is SGDLS, CDR2 YYNGEE, per germline. The CDR3 extends over 14 amino acids. The V and J ends lost 3 bases and 8 bases, in that order; junction bases with no gene match: 10.

This clone came up once. The CDR3 region has the DNA TGTGCCAGCGGCGAAGGGGCCCTCTCTGGAAACACCATATATTTT. Protein product: CASGEGALSGNTIYF. The rearrangement joins TRBV4-2 to TRBJ1-3; D might be TRBD1 (5 bases). Between the trimmed V and J ends, which lost 8 bases and 0 bases, there was a span of 14 bases. CDR3 size: 15 residues. Germline V gene sequence: CDR1 LGHNA, CDR2 YNFKEQ.

The V gene is TRBV5-1, the J gene TRBJ2-1; tentative D call: TRBD1 (7 bases). This CDR3 comprises 15 residues. Germline V gene lookup returns CDR1 SGHRS and CDR2 YFSETQ. With 6 bases removed from V and 2 bases from J, the gap between germline ends came to 15 bases. As DNA, the CDR3 is TGCGCCAGCAAGCAGGGGGGTAATACCTACAATGAGCAGTTCTTC. It encodes CASKQGGNTYNEQFF.

J is TRBJ2-7 and V is TRBV11-2, with D perhaps matching TRBD2 (7 bases). Germline assignment: CDR1 SGHAT and CDR2 FQNNGV. This CDR3 has 14 residues. Deletions cut 4 bases from V and 4 bases from J, with 14 bases between. CDR3 bases: TGTGCCAGCAGCTCGAACGGGGGGCCTTACGAGCAGTACTTC. Translated: CASSSNGGPYEQYF.

J is TRBJ2-2 and V is TRBV6-1, with D possibly TRBD1 on 6 matching bases. V lost 2 bases to trimming and J lost 8 bases, with 18 bases between them. Germline V gives CDR1 MNHNS, CDR2 SASEGT. This CDR3 comprises 16 residues. The CDR3 here is CASSELMRQAKGELFF. CDR3 DNA sequence: TGTGCCAGCAGTGAACTAATGAGACAGGCTAAGGGGGAGCTGTTTTTT.

A single count supports this clone. This chain links TRBV19 with TRBJ2-7; no clear D. The germline V gene encodes CDR1 LNHDA and CDR2 SQIVND (reference sequence). The CDR3 has 14 residues. V gave up 3 bases and J gave up 5 bases, with 14 bases separating them. The CDR3 DNA reads as TGTGCCAGTAGTATCGGCTCCCTGGGCAACGAGCAGTACTTC. Translation: CASSIGSLGNEQYF. Based on the CDR3 plus reference TRBV19 and TRBJ2-7, the full variable domain is DGGITQSPKYLFRKEGQNVTLSCEQNLNHDAMYWYRQDPGQGLRLIYYSQIVNDFQKGDIAEGYSVSREKKESFPLTVTSAQKNPTAFYLCASSIGSLGNEQYFGPGTRLTVT.

The sample holds one count of this clone. The chain links TRBV23-1 to TRBJ1-4; TRBD1 matches at 7 bases. TRBV23-1 is reported as an ORF; its role is uncertain. The junction had 4 bases not matched to a gene; V was cut back by 6 bases and J by 0 bases. The length of the CDR3 is 15 residues. DNA for the CDR3: TGCGCCAGCAGGGGGACAGTCACAACTAATGAAAAACTGTTTTTT. Residues: CASRGTVTTNEKLFF.

The rearrangement joins TRBV6-5 to TRBJ2-5; the match to TRBD2 covers 12 bases. This CDR3 has 15 residues. Germline V CDR1 and CDR2: MNHEY, SVGAGI. V was clipped by 4 bases and J by 5 bases; unmatched bases: 5. The CDR3 here is CASSSSGGAGETQYF. The CDR3 region has the DNA TGTGCCAGCAGTTCTAGCGGGGGGGCGGGGGAGACCCAGTACTTC.

The J gene is TRBJ2-3, the V gene TRBV2; D is uncertain. Between the trimmed V and J ends, which lost 0 bases and 2 bases, there was a span of 6 bases. This CDR3 is 14 amino acids long. Germline CDR1 reads SNHLY; CDR2 reads FYNNEI. Here the CDR3 DNA reads TGTGCCAGCAGTGAAGCGCTGGCCACAGATACGCAGTATTTT. Translation: CASSEALATDTQYF.

V and J are TRBV23-1 and TRBJ1-1; 7 nucleotides line up with TRBD1. TRBV23-1 is annotated as an ORF whose role is uncertain. The V and J ends lost 1 base and 4 bases, in that order; junction bases with no gene match: 9. The length of the CDR3 is 16 residues. CDR3 sequence: CASSQLATGMSTEAFF. CDR3 coding DNA: TGCGCCAGCAGTCAATTAGCGACAGGGATGAGCACTGAAGCTTTCTTT.

V and J are TRBV28 and TRBJ2-5; TRBD1 is a possible D gene (5 bases). Germline V CDR1 and CDR2: MDHEN, SYDVKM. The CDR3 totals 16 residues. The V end lost 7 bases, the J end lost 0 bases, and 18 bases lay between the germline ends. CDR3 coding DNA: TGTGCCAGCAATTCCATCTTTTTGGGGCACCAAGAGACCCAGTACTTC. It codes for CASNSIFLGHQETQYF.

This clone showed up just a few times. The chain recombines TRBV6-1 with TRBJ1-6; tentative D call: TRBD1 (6 bases). The CDR3 loop spans 14 amino acids. Per the germline V gene, CDR1 is MNHNS and CDR2 is SASEGT. Trimming removed 6 bases from V and 8 bases from J, with 14 bases in between. CDR3 nucleotide sequence: TGTGCCAGCAGGTATAGGGGGACGGATTCACCCCTCCACTTT. This encodes CASRYRGTDSPLHF.

The chain carries TRBV28 and TRBJ1-1, with 7 nucleotides matching TRBD1. The CDR3 consists of 16 residues. V lost 4 bases and J lost 1; bases outside the gene matches: 9. Germline CDR1 is MDHEN and CDR2 is SYDVKM. CDR3 protein: CASSSPGQTANTEAFF. CDR3 DNA sequence: TGTGCCAGCAGTTCCCCGGGACAGACAGCGAACACTGAAGCTTTCTTT.

This clone was found a few times. This sequence joins TRBV7-2 and TRBJ2-7; tentative D call: TRBD2 (6 bases). The CDR3 covers 14 residues. V dropped 5 bases and J dropped 2 bases, with 13 bases sitting between them. Germline CDR1 reads SGHTA; CDR2 reads FQGNSA. DNA of the CDR3: TGTGCCAGCAGCAAAGGCGGGGTTGCCTACGAGCAGTACTTC. Its translation is CASSKGGVAYEQYF.

V and J are TRBV19 and TRBJ1-5; 9 positions agree with TRBD1. Germline CDR1 LNHDA, CDR2 SQIVND (reference sequence). The CDR3 has 14 residues. The V segment lost 3 bases and the J segment 11 bases; nucleotides outside the gene matches: 8. CDR3 loop: CASSMPGQGLAQHF. For the CDR3, the DNA is TGTGCCAGTAGTATGCCGGGACAGGGCTTGGCCCAGCATTTT.

This clone was recorded a few times. The V call is TRBV6-1, the J call TRBJ2-5, with TRBD2 matching 8 bases. The length of the CDR3 is 15 residues. Germline V gives CDR1 MNHNS, CDR2 SASEGT. The V and J ends lost 7 bases and 5 bases, in that order; junction bases with no gene match: 12. The CDR3 protein is CASKSVSGALETQYF. The CDR3 region has the DNA TGTGCCAGCAAGTCGGTTAGCGGGGCCCTTGAGACCCAGTACTTC.

The chain is built from TRBV19 and TRBJ1-4; tentative D call: TRBD1 (6 bases). Germline V gene data show CDR1 as LNHDA and CDR2 as SQIVND (reference sequence). This CDR3 region has 15 residues. The V gene lost 1 base and the J gene lost 4 bases, with 10 bases spanning the gap. Here the CDR3 DNA reads TGTGCCAGTAGTATAGCTACAGGGAGTAATGAAAAACTGTTTTTT. This gives the protein CASSIATGSNEKLFF.

The gene calls are TRBV27 and TRBJ2-7; TRBD2 is a possible D gene (5 bases). This CDR3 contains 13 residues. Trimming shortened V by 6 bases and J by 0 bases, and 9 bases separated the two germline ends. CDR1 is MNHEY, CDR2 SMNVEV, per germline (reference sequence). CDR3 in amino acids: CASRAELSYEQYF. The CDR3 DNA reads TGTGCCAGCAGAGCGGAGCTCTCCTACGAGCAGTACTTC.

This clone has just a few counts. CDR3 residues: CASGSNMNTEAFF. The CDR3 DNA follows: TGTGCCAGCGGGAGCAACATGAACACTGAAGCTTTCTTT. The rearrangement uses TRBV7-9 and TRBJ1-1; D unresolved. Trimming took 8 bases from V and 0 from J, leaving 10 bases between them. Looked up from germline, CDR1 is SEHNR and CDR2 is FQNEAQ (reference sequence). The CDR3 runs to 13 residues.

The chain employs TRBV7-6 and TRBJ2-2, with D uncertain. The CDR3 contains 16 residues. From germline, CDR1 is SGHVS and CDR2 FNYEAQ. V was clipped by 5 bases and J by 5 bases, with 18 bases between them. The CDR3 spells CASSSPEGGWTGELFF. In nucleotides, the CDR3 is TGTGCCAGCAGCAGTCCTGAAGGCGGATGGACCGGGGAGCTGTTTTTT.

This clone was picked up a small number of times. The V gene is TRBV4-3, the J gene TRBJ1-5; D gene uncertain. Per germline, CDR1 LGHNA and CDR2 YSLEER. The germline V and J ends were trimmed by 8 bases and 8 bases, with 19 bases remaining between them. The CDR3 runs 14 residues. This CDR3 is CASRREDPGEPQHF. DNA for the CDR3: TGCGCCAGCCGCCGAGAGGATCCGGGAGAGCCCCAGCATTTT.

The V call is TRBV4-2, the J call TRBJ2-1; TRBD2 matches 11 bases. The V and J ends lost 4 bases and 3 bases, in that order; junction bases with no gene match: 11. The CDR3 covers 18 residues. Germline V gene sequence: CDR1 LGHNA, CDR2 YNFKEQ. The CDR3: CASSLFVGLAGGYNEQFF. CDR3 nucleotides: TGTGCCAGCAGCCTCTTCGTGGGTCTAGCGGGGGGCTACAATGAGCAGTTCTTC.

CDR3 in amino acids: CASSQVRDRATNEKLFF. The CDR3 region has the DNA TGTGCCAGCAGCCAAGTAAGAGACAGGGCGACTAATGAAAAACTGTTTTTT. V gene TRBV14 combines with J gene TRBJ1-4; 7 nucleotides agree with TRBD1. Germline CDR1 and CDR2: SGHDN and FVKESK. The CDR3 has 17 amino acids. V was clipped by 1 base and J by 2 bases; unmatched bases: 7.